Below, 4 T cell receptor beta chains from the same sample are listed, as sequenced in a study of shared clonotypes between healthy human individuals. The data were produced by immunoSEQ multiplex PCR, yet TCRdb's version contains in-frame clones alone and is incomplete. The sample has 2.3 million or so clones, 85% to 95% seen once. The specimen sequenced was naive CD4+ T cells from PBMCs. This sample's subset: CD45RA+ positively selected. The receptors were gathered from a young man in good health. Some clones in this sample may be carry-over from other donors' samples.

The gene calls are TRBV28 and TRBJ1-1, with D maybe TRBD1 (5 bases). Germline lookup yields CDR1 MDHEN and CDR2 SYDVKM. V gave up 5 bases and J gave up 5 bases, with 18 bases separating them. There are 15 residues in the CDR3. The CDR3 DNA reads TGTGCCAGCAGTCTACTTAAGGGGCGGGTAACTGAAGCTTTCTTT. Protein product: CASSLLKGRVTEAFF.

The CDR3 protein is CAWSVRGRNEQFF. CDR3 nucleotides: TGTGCCTGGAGTGTACGAGGGCGGAATGAGCAGTTCTTC. V gene TRBV30 combines with J gene TRBJ2-1, with a possible D match to TRBD2 (5 bases). CDR3 size: 13 residues. Germline values: CDR1 GTSNPN, CDR2 SVGIG (reference sequence). V lost 0 bases and J lost 7, with 10 bases in between.

The J gene is TRBJ2-1, the V gene TRBV29-1, with 10 bases matching TRBD2. The V gene's germline CDR1 is SQVTM and CDR2 ANQGSEA. The CDR3 is 13 residues long. V gave up 6 bases and J gave up 14 bases; unmatched junction bases: 13. The CDR3 region has the DNA TGCAGCGTCGACACCGGACTAGCGGATTTTAAGTTCTTC. As protein: CSVDTGLADFKFF.

This CDR3 is CASSSSNLRSGEKLFF. Here the CDR3 DNA reads TGTGCCAGCAGCTCATCGAACTTACGGAGCGGGGAAAAACTGTTTTTT. The gene calls are TRBV5-4 and TRBJ1-4; no clear D. Trimming left V 3 bases short and J 8 bases short, with 20 bases between. From germline, CDR1 is SGHNT and CDR2 YYREEE (reference sequence). The CDR3 length is 16 residues.